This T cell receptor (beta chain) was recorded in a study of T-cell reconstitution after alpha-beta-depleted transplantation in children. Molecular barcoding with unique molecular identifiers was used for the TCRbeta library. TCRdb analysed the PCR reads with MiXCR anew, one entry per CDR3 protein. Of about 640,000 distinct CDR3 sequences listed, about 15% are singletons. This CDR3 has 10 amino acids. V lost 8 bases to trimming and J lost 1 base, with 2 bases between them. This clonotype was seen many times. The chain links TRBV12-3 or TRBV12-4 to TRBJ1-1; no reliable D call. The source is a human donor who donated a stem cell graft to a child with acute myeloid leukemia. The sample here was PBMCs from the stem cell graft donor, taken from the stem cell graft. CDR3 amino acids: CASGNTEAFF. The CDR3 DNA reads TGTGCCAGCGGGAACACTGAAGCTTTCTTT.